The clone carrying this T cell receptor (beta chain) has at least ten counts. Its cognate antigen is unknown. The entry originates in a study of CD8 T cells in ankylosing spondylitis. General study results and limits: Clones linked to disease were reported to show significant enrichment in matched ankylosing spondylitis synovial fluid. A TCR beta motif of 8 or 9 highly homologous variants appeared characteristic of ankylosing spondylitis blood.

The CDR3 covers 16 residues. The J segment lost 6 bases and the V segment lost 1 base, leaving 7 bases of the junction unmatched. Per germline, CDR1 SGHTA and CDR2 FQGNSA. TCR beta libraries were made by quantitative 5'-RACE with molecular barcodes. TCRdb redid the calling of the 5' RACE reads with MiXCR, one entry per CDR3 protein. Among about 220,000 distinct CDR3 sequences listed, around 6.6% were seen once. This chain links TRBV7-2 with TRBJ2-2; 8 positions match TRBD1. Sequenced material: blood, either unsorted or a sorted T cell fraction (not recorded which). The TCR sequence derives from a male donor with ankylosing spondylitis. CDR3 in DNA: TGTGCCAGCAGCTTAGGGACAGGGAGGTTCTCCGGGGAGCTGTTTTTT. Translation gives CASSLGTGRFSGELFF.